What follows is one T cell receptor (beta chain) and its context. The data were taken from a study of blood T cell repertoires in COVID-19. The J segment lost 6 bases and the V segment lost 5 bases, leaving 5 bases of the junction unmatched. CDR1 is SGHDT and CDR2 is YYEEEE in the germline V gene. This CDR3 region has 13 residues. Under the authors' procedure: The authors estimated nucleated cell counts from reference gene primer amplification. The data were produced by immunoSEQ multiplex PCR, yet TCRdb's version contains in-frame clones alone and is incomplete. V and J calls and clone size are as listed in that table; D and trimming were resolved from the DNA. The sample contains 30,000 or so clones, about 91% of which appear only once.

The chain joins TRBV5-6 to TRBJ1-1; 9 nucleotides agree with TRBD1. The sequencing sample was made of peripheral blood. The TCR was taken from a human donor in a cohort sampled during active COVID-19. Here the CDR3 DNA reads TGTGCCAGCAGGCGACAGGGGGGGGCTGAAGCTTTCTTT. It specifies CASRRQGGAEAFF.